The 18 T cell receptor beta chains reported below all come from one sample, sequenced in a study of T-cell reconstitution after alpha-beta-depleted transplantation in children. The TCRbeta library incorporated unique molecular identifiers. TCRdb re-derived calls from the PCR reads in MiXCR, one entry per CDR3 protein. The sample carries about 200,000 distinct CDR3 sequences, about 15% recorded once. Source: PBMCs from the stem cell graft donor, taken from the stem cell graft. Source of these receptors: a human donor who donated a stem cell graft to a child with acute lymphoblastic leukemia.

The rearrangement links TRBV12-3 or TRBV12-4 to TRBJ2-7; 12 bases fit TRBD2. This CDR3 has 18 residues. J lost 6 bases, V lost 1 base, and 13 bases had no gene match. The CDR3 here is CASSLGLAGGPRGSEQYF. Written as DNA, the CDR3 is TGTGCCAGCAGTTTAGGCCTAGCGGGAGGGCCTCGGGGATCCGAGCAGTACTTC.

In this sample, this clonotype turned up many times. The chain has TRBV7-9 and TRBJ2-7; 11 bases line up with TRBD1. This CDR3 region has 15 residues. Germline-derived CDR1 and CDR2 are SEHNR and FQNEAQ (reference sequence). J was trimmed by 5 bases and V by 5 bases; bases with no gene match: 8. CDR3 residues: CASSPGTGGRDEQYF. The CDR3 DNA reads TGTGCCAGCAGCCCCGGGACAGGGGGTCGGGACGAGCAGTACTTC.

This clonotype was recorded many times. The rearrangement links TRBV10-3 to TRBJ2-1; D unresolved. The CDR3 spans 11 residues. Germline-derived CDR1 and CDR2 are ENHRY and SYGVKD. V lost 5 bases and J 7 bases, leaving 6 bases between the germline ends. The CDR3 nucleotides are TGTGCCATCAGTCAGAGAAATGAGCAGTTCTTC. It encodes CAISQRNEQFF.

This clonotype was detected ten times or more. The CDR3 DNA reads TGCAGTGCTAGTCGTCAGAGAGAAAATGGAAACATTCAGTACTTC. Translation gives CSASRQRENGNIQYF. This chain links TRBV20-1 with TRBJ2-4; unclear D gene. Germline V gene data show CDR1 as DFQATT and CDR2 as SNEGSKA (reference sequence). V gave up 3 bases and J gave up 6 bases, with 18 bases separating them. There are 15 residues in the CDR3.

Many counts were recorded for this clonotype. This chain joins TRBV20-1 and TRBJ2-1; D unresolved. Per the germline V gene, CDR1 is DFQATT and CDR2 is SNEGSKA (reference sequence). The length of the CDR3 is 14 residues. V gave up 1 base and J gave up 5 bases, with 12 bases separating them. The CDR3, as DNA: TGCAGTGCTAGAGCCGGGTTCCAGAACAATGAGCAGTTCTTC. It codes for CSARAGFQNNEQFF.

Many counts were recorded for this clonotype. The genes are TRBV12-3 or TRBV12-4 and TRBJ2-7, with TRBD1 matching 8 bases. This CDR3 spans 14 amino acids. Trimming took 4 bases from V and 3 from J; bases not matched to a gene: 5. The chain's CDR3 is CASSYRDRYYEQYF. The CDR3, as DNA: TGTGCCAGCAGTTACCGGGACAGGTACTACGAGCAGTACTTC.

In regard to this clonotype: A much larger clone lies one base from this, so it may be a read error. This chain joins TRBV4-1 and TRBJ2-7; the match to TRBD2 covers 9 bases. Looked up from germline, CDR1 is MGHRA and CDR2 is YSYEKL. The CDR3 runs 15 residues. V trimming: 7 bases; J trimming: 1 base; junction bases outside the gene matches: 8. CDR3 DNA: TGCGCCAGCATCCAGACTAGCGGACCATCCTACGAGCAGTACTTC. This codes for CASIQTSGPSYEQYF.

This clonotype occurred many times. The genes are TRBV10-3 and TRBJ2-6; D is unresolved. From germline, CDR1 is ENHRY and CDR2 SYGVKD. The CDR3 runs 12 residues. The V gene lost 10 bases and the J gene lost 0 bases, with 4 bases spanning the gap. Written as DNA, the CDR3 is TGTGCCACCTCCTCTGGGGCCAACGTCCTGACTTTC. Its translation is CATSSGANVLTF.

V gene TRBV5-1 combines with J gene TRBJ1-2; D is unresolved. Germline V CDR1 and CDR2: SGHRS, YFSETQ. Trimming took off 0 bases at V and 1 base at J, with 7 bases between the two ends. The CDR3 runs to 14 residues. CDR3 DNA: TGCGCCAGCAGCTTGGGCACACTTAACTATGGCTACACCTTC. Amino acids: CASSLGTLNYGYTF.

A few counts support this clonotype. This sequence joins TRBV5-4 and TRBJ2-2; 10 bases match TRBD1. The CDR3 is made up of 16 amino acids. Per the germline V gene, CDR1 is SGHNT and CDR2 is YYREEE (reference sequence). The V segment lost 4 bases and the J segment 9 bases; nucleotides outside the gene matches: 12. CDR3 DNA sequence: TGTGCCAGCAGCCTCGCGTGGACAGGGGGGACCCGGGAGCTGTTTTTT. Protein: CASSLAWTGGTRELFF.

This clonotype was seen at least ten times. The V and J genes are TRBV5-1 and TRBJ2-2, with TRBD2 matching over 8 bases. The CDR3 runs 16 residues. The trim removed 3 bases at V and 0 bases at J, leaving 4 bases unmatched. Germline CDR1 reads SGHRS; CDR2 reads YFSETQ. The CDR3 reads CASSSPGLANTGELFF. In nucleotides, the CDR3 is TGCGCCAGCAGCTCTCCGGGACTAGCGAACACCGGGGAGCTGTTTTTT.

This chain links TRBV25-1 with TRBJ2-3; TRBD2 might be the D (6 bases). The CDR3 is 15 residues long. Trimming took off 6 bases at V and 4 bases at J, with 17 bases between the two ends. From germline, CDR1 is MGHDK and CDR2 SYGVNS. CDR3 sequence (DNA): TGTGCCAGCAGCGGACTACTTCCCCTCCCAGATACGCAGTATTTT. Protein product: CASSGLLPLPDTQYF.

The table lists this clonotype with many counts. V is TRBV5-1 and J is TRBJ2-1; D is undetermined. With 0 bases removed from V and 4 bases from J, the gap between germline ends came to 11 bases. This CDR3 spans 15 amino acids. The V gene's germline CDR1 is SGHRS and CDR2 YFSETQ. In DNA form, the CDR3 reads TGCGCCAGCAGCTTGGGGGATCTCCCGTACAATGAGCAGTTCTTC. Residues: CASSLGDLPYNEQFF. The whole variable domain, remainder taken from reference TRBV5-1 and TRBJ2-1, is KAGVTQTPRYLIKTRGQQVTLSCSPISGHRSVSWYQQTPGQGLQFLFEYFSETQRNKGNFPGRFSGRQFSNSRSEMNVSTLELGDSALYLCASSLGDLPYNEQFFGPGTRLTVL.

This clonotype has ten or more counts. The chain is built from TRBV5-1 and TRBJ1-1; 9 bases match TRBD1. With V trimmed by 4 bases and J by 4 bases, 14 bases remained unmatched. The V gene's germline CDR1 is SGHRS and CDR2 YFSETQ. CDR3 size: 17 residues. CDR3 coding DNA: TGCGCCAGCAGCGGACAGGGGAAAACGGAGGTGAGCACTGAAGCTTTCTTT. This gives the protein CASSGQGKTEVSTEAFF.

This clonotype has ten or more counts. The chain employs TRBV5-1 and TRBJ2-3; D is perhaps TRBD2 (5 bases). This CDR3 is 16 amino acids long. Germline lookup yields CDR1 SGHRS and CDR2 YFSETQ. V lost 1 base and J 4 bases, leaving 16 bases between the germline ends. The CDR3 DNA reads TGCGCCAGCAGCTTGCGTGGGAGCGCATCGTCAGATACGCAGTATTTT. It specifies CASSLRGSASSDTQYF.

This clonotype was detected many times. The rearrangement uses TRBV27 and TRBJ2-5; weak D call: TRBD2 (5 bases). V was trimmed by 0 bases and J by 10 bases, leaving 12 bases between them. Germline V lookup: CDR1 MNHEY, CDR2 SMNVEV (reference sequence). CDR3 size: 13 residues. The CDR3: CASSLSANRDQYF. The CDR3 DNA reads TGTGCCAGCAGTTTATCTGCCAATCGGGACCAGTACTTC.

The sample holds many counts of this clonotype. The chain couples TRBV19 to TRBJ2-2, with 7 bases lining up with TRBD2. This CDR3 is 13 amino acids long. Looked up from germline, CDR1 is LNHDA and CDR2 is SQIVND (reference sequence). Germline trimming cut 3 bases from V and 6 bases from J; bases unmatched to any gene: 1. The CDR3 spells CASSMTSPGELFF. CDR3 nucleotide sequence: TGTGCCAGTAGTATGACTAGCCCCGGGGAGCTGTTTTTT. The whole variable domain, remainder taken from reference TRBV19 and TRBJ2-2, is DGGITQSPKYLFRKEGQNVTLSCEQNLNHDAMYWYRQDPGQGLRLIYYSQIVNDFQKGDIAEGYSVSREKKESFPLTVTSAQKNPTAFYLCASSMTSPGELFFGEGSRLTVL.

This clonotype was counted many times. The chain recombines TRBV20-1 with TRBJ2-1; D may be TRBD2 (5 bases). The CDR3 length is 12 residues. Germline assignment: CDR1 DFQATT and CDR2 SNEGSKA (reference sequence). V lost 7 bases, J lost 4 bases, and 11 bases lay in between. The CDR3 spells CSGADLYNEQFF. CDR3 bases: TGCAGTGGAGCGGACTTATACAATGAGCAGTTCTTC.